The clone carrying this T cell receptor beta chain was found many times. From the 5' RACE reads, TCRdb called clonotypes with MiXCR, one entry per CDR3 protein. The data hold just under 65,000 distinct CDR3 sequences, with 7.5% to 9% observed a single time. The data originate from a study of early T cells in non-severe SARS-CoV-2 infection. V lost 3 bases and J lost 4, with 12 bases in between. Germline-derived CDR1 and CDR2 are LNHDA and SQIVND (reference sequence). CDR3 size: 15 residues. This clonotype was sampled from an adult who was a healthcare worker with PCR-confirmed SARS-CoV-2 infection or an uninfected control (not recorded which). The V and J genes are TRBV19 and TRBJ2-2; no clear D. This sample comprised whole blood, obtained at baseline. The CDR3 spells CASSMGRGSTGELFF. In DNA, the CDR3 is TGTGCCAGTAGTATGGGAAGAGGTAGCACCGGGGAGCTGTTTTTT.